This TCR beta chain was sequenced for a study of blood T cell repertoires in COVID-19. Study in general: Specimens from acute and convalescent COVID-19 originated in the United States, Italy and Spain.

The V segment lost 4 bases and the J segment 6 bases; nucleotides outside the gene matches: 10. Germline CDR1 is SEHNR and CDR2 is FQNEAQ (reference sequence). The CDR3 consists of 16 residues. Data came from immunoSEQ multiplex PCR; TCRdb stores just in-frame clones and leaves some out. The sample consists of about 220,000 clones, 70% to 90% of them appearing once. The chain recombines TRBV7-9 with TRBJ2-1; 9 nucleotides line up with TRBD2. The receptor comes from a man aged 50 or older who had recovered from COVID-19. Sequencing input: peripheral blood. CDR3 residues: CASSSLPGLARNEQFF. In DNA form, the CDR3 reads TGTGCCAGCAGCTCATTACCGGGACTAGCTCGCAATGAGCAGTTCTTC.